The TCR beta chain described here comes from a study of blood T cell repertoires in COVID-19. Study-wide background: Acute and convalescent COVID-19 samples came from the United States, Italy and Spain. Nucleic acid was either cDNA or gDNA, and it came from T cells, B-cell-depleted T cells, or PBMCs.

The V end lost 8 bases, the J end lost 0 bases, and 8 bases lay between the germline ends. This CDR3 is built from 12 residues. The germline V gene has CDR1 MNHEY and CDR2 SVGAGI. Under the authors' procedure: Using reference gene primer amplification, nucleated cell counts were estimated. TCRdb's table, derived via immunoSEQ multiplex PCR, lists solely in-frame clones and lacks some. The V and J calls and clone size were taken over from that table, and D and trimming were inferred from the DNA. The sample yields about 77,000 clones, roughly 76% seen once. Sample: peripheral blood. V and J are TRBV6-5 and TRBJ2-7, with D possibly being TRBD2 (6 bases). The receptor comes from a man between 65 and 85 years old with active or convalescent COVID-19. The CDR3 is CASGGYSYEQYF. CDR3 nucleotide sequence: TGTGCCAGCGGGGGGTACTCCTACGAGCAGTACTTC.